Each of the 12 T cell receptor beta chains below was sequenced from the same sample in a study of T cells after yellow fever vaccination. MiXCR was run by TCRdb on the 5' RACE reads, yielding one entry per CDR3 protein. Among about 360,000 distinct CDR3 sequences listed, under 7.5% were seen once. The material sequenced was PBMCs, taken 5 days after the yellow fever booster vaccination. The receptors were sampled from a man aged 25 to 40 who received the YFV17D yellow fever vaccine.

This clonotype was counted a few times. V is TRBV11-3 and J is TRBJ1-5, with D perhaps TRBD1 (6 bases). The CDR3 has 14 residues. Trimming took 5 bases from V and 5 from J, leaving 13 bases between them. Germline V gene data show CDR1 as SGHNT and CDR2 as YENEEA. DNA for the CDR3: TGTGCCAGCAGCCAACAGGGAACCTATCAGCCCCAGCATTTT. Translation gives CASSQQGTYQPQHF.

This clonotype turned up a few times. The V gene is TRBV19, the J gene TRBJ2-2; 9 nucleotides agree with TRBD1. Germline V gene lookup returns CDR1 LNHDA and CDR2 SQIVND (reference sequence). V lost 8 bases and J lost 1; bases outside the gene matches: 5. This CDR3 has 15 residues. The DNA for the CDR3 is TGTGCCAGTCGAGGACAGGGGCGGAACACCGGGGAGCTGTTTTTT. It translates to CASRGQGRNTGELFF.

In its sample, this clonotype was seen a few times. The rearrangement links TRBV7-8 to TRBJ1-6; D unclear. Deletions cut 5 bases from V and 0 bases from J, with 17 bases between. The CDR3 has 18 residues. Germline assignment: CDR1 SGHVS and CDR2 FQNEAQ. DNA for the CDR3: TGTGCCAGCAGCCCCTGGGCGCCTAGCGGCTCCTATAATTCACCCCTCCACTTT. Translated, it gives CASSPWAPSGSYNSPLHF.

This clonotype was recorded at least ten times. This sequence joins TRBV20-1 and TRBJ2-2; D gene unclear. The V gene lost 1 base and the J gene lost 1 base, with 7 bases spanning the gap. Germline CDR1 reads DFQATT; CDR2 reads SNEGSKA (reference sequence). This CDR3 region has 14 residues. As DNA, the CDR3 is TGCAGTGCTAGAGGACAAGAGAACACCGGGGAGCTGTTTTTT. Translating gives CSARGQENTGELFF.

The chain links TRBV5-1 to TRBJ2-1, with D maybe TRBD2 (5 bases). Between the trimmed V and J ends, which lost 0 bases and 8 bases, there was a span of 6 bases. This CDR3 region has 12 residues. CDR1 and CDR2 (germline): SGHRS, YFSETQ. The CDR3 DNA sequence: TGCGCCAGCAGCTTGGTGGAGGATGAGCAGTTCTTC. This sequence encodes CASSLVEDEQFF.

This chain uses TRBV20-1 with TRBJ2-7; tentative D call: TRBD1 (6 bases). In germline, CDR1 is DFQATT, CDR2 SNEGSKA (reference sequence). The CDR3 contains 13 residues. Trimming took off 6 bases at V and 6 bases at J, with 18 bases between the two ends. The CDR3: CSAGDPVQGEQYF. The CDR3 DNA reads TGCAGTGCCGGGGACCCAGTACAGGGCGAGCAGTACTTC.

V and J are TRBV19 and TRBJ2-1; a possible D gene is TRBD2 (5 bases). This CDR3 has 15 residues. Deletions cut 3 bases from V and 6 bases from J, with 15 bases between. Germline CDR1 is LNHDA and CDR2 is SQIVND (reference sequence). The CDR3, as DNA: TGTGCCAGTAGTATCAGGAGCGGCCCAGGCAATGAGCAGTTCTTC. Translation gives CASSIRSGPGNEQFF.

This clonotype was counted between two and nine times. V is TRBV3-1 and J is TRBJ2-2; possible D gene TRBD2, 6 bases. CDR3 length: 14 residues. Trimming pared 11 bases from V and 4 bases from J, leaving 17 bases between. In germline, CDR1 is LGHDT, CDR2 YNNKEL (reference sequence). CDR3 nucleotides: TGTGCCCACACGGGAGTAGCGAGCACCGGGGAGCTGTTTTTT. Protein product: CAHTGVASTGELFF. Based on the CDR3 plus reference TRBV3-1 and TRBJ2-2, the full variable domain is DTAVSQTPKYLVTQMGNDKSIKCEQNLGHDTMYWYKQDSKKFLKIMFSYNNKELIINETVPNRFSPKSPDKAHLNLHINSLELGDSAVYFCAHTGVASTGELFFGEGSRLTVL.

The table lists this clonotype with many counts. This chain joins TRBV5-1 and TRBJ2-1, with D possibly being TRBD1 (5 bases). V was cut by 1 base and J by 7 bases, with 6 bases left in between. Germline lookup yields CDR1 SGHRS and CDR2 YFSETQ. CDR3 length: 12 residues. The CDR3 loop reads CASSLNRNEQFF. As DNA, the CDR3 is TGCGCCAGCAGCTTGAACAGGAATGAGCAGTTCTTC.

This clonotype was found a few times. The rearrangement links TRBV11-2 to TRBJ1-4, with 8 bases that match TRBD1. This CDR3 is 17 amino acids long. V lost 1 base and J lost 3; bases outside the gene matches: 7. Germline V gene lookup returns CDR1 SGHAT and CDR2 FQNNGV. The CDR3 DNA sequence: TGTGCCAGCAGCTTAGGCCAATCAGGGGGCTCTAATGAAAAACTGTTTTTT. Amino acids: CASSLGQSGGSNEKLFF. Supplemented by reference TRBV11-2 and TRBJ1-4, the full variable domain reads EAGVAQSPRYKIIEKRQSVAFWCNPISGHATLYWYQQILGQGPKLLIQFQNNGVVDDSQLPKDRFSAERLKGVDSTLKIQPAKLEDSAVYLCASSLGQSGGSNEKLFFGSGTQLSVL.

The rearrangement joins TRBV5-5 to TRBJ1-2; D gene unclear. V gave up 0 bases and J gave up 8 bases, with 8 bases separating them. CDR3 length: 12 amino acids. Looked up from germline, CDR1 is SGHKS and CDR2 is YYEKEE (reference sequence). CDR3 loop: CASSLGGSGYTF. CDR3 DNA sequence: TGTGCCAGCAGCTTGGGAGGGTCCGGCTACACCTTC.

V gene TRBV7-2 combines with J gene TRBJ1-2; D might be TRBD1 (6 bases). V shed 2 bases and J shed 5 bases, with 12 bases lying between them. Germline CDR1 is SGHTA and CDR2 is FQGNSA. This CDR3 comprises 14 residues. This CDR3 is CASSLSGTMYGYTF. DNA of the CDR3: TGTGCCAGCAGCTTATCCGGGACAATGTATGGCTACACCTTC. Using reference TRBV7-2 and TRBJ1-2 for the parts outside the CDR3, the full variable domain is GAGVSQSPSNKVTEKGKDVELRCDPISGHTALYWYRQSLGQGLEFLIYFQGNSAPDKSGLPSDRFSAERTGGSVSTLTIQRTQQEDSAVYLCASSLSGTMYGYTFGSGTRLTVV.